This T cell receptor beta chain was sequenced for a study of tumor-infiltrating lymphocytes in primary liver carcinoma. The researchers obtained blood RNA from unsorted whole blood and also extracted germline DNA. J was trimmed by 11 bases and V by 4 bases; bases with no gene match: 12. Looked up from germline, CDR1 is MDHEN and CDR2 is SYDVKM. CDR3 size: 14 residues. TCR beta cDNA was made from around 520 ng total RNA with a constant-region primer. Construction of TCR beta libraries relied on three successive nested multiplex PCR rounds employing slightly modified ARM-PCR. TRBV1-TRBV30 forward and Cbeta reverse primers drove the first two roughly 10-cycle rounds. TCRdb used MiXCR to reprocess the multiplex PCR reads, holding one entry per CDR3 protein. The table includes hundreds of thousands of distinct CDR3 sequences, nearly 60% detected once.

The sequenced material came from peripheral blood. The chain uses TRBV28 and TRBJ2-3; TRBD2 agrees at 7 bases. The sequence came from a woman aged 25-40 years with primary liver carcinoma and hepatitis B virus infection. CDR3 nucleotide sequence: TGTGCCAGCAGTTCAGGCGGTCGGGGGGTTGAGCAGTATTTT. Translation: CASSSGGRGVEQYF.